This T cell receptor (beta chain) was identified in a study of blood T cells in healthy people across ages. V lost 5 bases and J 4 bases, leaving 14 bases between the germline ends. Germline lookup yields CDR1 SEHNR and CDR2 FQNEAQ (reference sequence). This CDR3 is 14 amino acids long. This clonotype appeared once. A second PCR of 7 to 11 cycles used a sample-barcoded 5' primer and a J-beta primer mix. All cDNA molecules were each tagged by a template-switch adaptor with 12 random nucleotides. TCRdb analysed the 5' RACE reads with MiXCR anew, one entry per CDR3 protein. The sample consists of about 1.4 million distinct CDR3 sequences, roughly 59% of them appearing once.

Sequenced sample: blood. The chain employs TRBV7-9 and TRBJ1-1; D is unclear. The receptor's source is a man between 18 and 35 years old in good health. CDR3 sequence reads: CASSVGFSGTEAFF. As DNA, the CDR3 is TGTGCCAGCAGCGTAGGGTTTTCGGGCACTGAAGCTTTCTTT.